The clone carrying this T cell receptor (beta chain) was observed at least ten times. No antigen is known for it. A patient was excluded if there was uncontrolled infection, other autoimmune disease, pregnancy or lactation. Template material for amplifying TCR beta CDR3 regions consisted of RNA transcripts. With the HTBI primer set, the TCR CDR3 went through a first round of RT-PCR. TCRdb analysed the multiplex PCR reads with MiXCR anew, one entry per CDR3 protein. The table lists 350,000 or so distinct CDR3 sequences, roughly 20% of them singletons. The data are from a study of T cells in Graves' hyperthyroidism and ophthalmopathy. Notes on the study in general: Before onset, ophthalmopathy was predicted by the model a median roughly 6.8 months earlier.

CDR3 length equals 15 residues. Trimming shortened V by 2 bases and J by 6 bases, and 13 bases separated the two germline ends. V gene TRBV12-3 or TRBV12-4 combines with J gene TRBJ2-2, with D tentatively TRBD2 (6 bases). What was sequenced was blood. This receptor was taken from a woman aged 40 to 49 with Graves' ophthalmopathy. CDR3 region: CASSLRASVAGELFF. CDR3 coding DNA: TGTGCCAGCAGTTTACGGGCTAGCGTAGCCGGGGAGCTGTTTTTT.